This TCR beta chain was obtained from a study of shared clonotypes between healthy human individuals. Study overall: CD4 naive and memory got three plates each, CD8 naive two, CD8 memory one.

The protocol was immunoSEQ multiplex PCR, while the TCRdb copy is restricted to in-frame clones and leaves out a portion. The sample comprises 850,000 to 1,200,000 clones, about three quarters of which are singletons, and about 1.4% rests with the top ten. The study drew its donors from healthy HIV-negative adults without recent acute infections or vaccinations. Splitting of CD4+ cells produced CD45RA+ naive and CD45RA-negative memory subsets. This sequence originates from a man between 18 and 35 years old in good health. Sequenced input: memory CD4+ T cells sorted from blood. Indicated subset: CD45RA-negative fraction.

CDR3 sequence (DNA): TGTGCCAGCAGCTTGGATTCCGGACTAGCTAGTGAGACCCAGTACTTC. Its protein product is CASSLDSGLASETQYF. This chain connects TRBV5-6 to TRBJ2-5; 8 bases are a match to TRBD2. The CDR3 runs 16 residues. CDR1 SGHDT and CDR2 YYEEEE come from the germline V gene. The V and J ends lost 0 bases and 5 bases, in that order; junction bases with no gene match: 9.